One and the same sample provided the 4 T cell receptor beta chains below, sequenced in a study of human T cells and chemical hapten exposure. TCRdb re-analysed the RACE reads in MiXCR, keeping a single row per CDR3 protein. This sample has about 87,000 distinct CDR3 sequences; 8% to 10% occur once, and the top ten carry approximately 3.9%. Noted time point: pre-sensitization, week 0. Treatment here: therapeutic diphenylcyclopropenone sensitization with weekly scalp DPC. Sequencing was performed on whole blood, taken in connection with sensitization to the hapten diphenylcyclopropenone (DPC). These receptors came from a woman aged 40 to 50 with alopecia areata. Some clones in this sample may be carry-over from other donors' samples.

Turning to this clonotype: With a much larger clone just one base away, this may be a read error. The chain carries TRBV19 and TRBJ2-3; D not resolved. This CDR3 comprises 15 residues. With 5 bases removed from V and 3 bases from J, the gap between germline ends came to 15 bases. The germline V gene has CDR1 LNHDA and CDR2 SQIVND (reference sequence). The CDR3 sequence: CASSPRTPWTDTQYF. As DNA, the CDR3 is TGTGCCAGTAGTCCCCGGACCCCCTGGACAGATACGCAGTATTTT.

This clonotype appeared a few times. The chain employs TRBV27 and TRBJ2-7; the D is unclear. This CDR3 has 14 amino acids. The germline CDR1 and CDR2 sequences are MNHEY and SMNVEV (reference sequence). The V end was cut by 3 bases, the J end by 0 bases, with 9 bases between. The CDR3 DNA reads TGTGCCAGCAGTTTTGGCAGGCGCTCCTACGAGCAGTACTTC. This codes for CASSFGRRSYEQYF.

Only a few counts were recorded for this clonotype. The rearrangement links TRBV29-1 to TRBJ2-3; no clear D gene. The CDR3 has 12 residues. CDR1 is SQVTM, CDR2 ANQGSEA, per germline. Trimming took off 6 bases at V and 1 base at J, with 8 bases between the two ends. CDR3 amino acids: CSVVDRTDTQYF. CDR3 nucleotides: TGCAGCGTCGTCGATCGCACAGATACGCAGTATTTT.

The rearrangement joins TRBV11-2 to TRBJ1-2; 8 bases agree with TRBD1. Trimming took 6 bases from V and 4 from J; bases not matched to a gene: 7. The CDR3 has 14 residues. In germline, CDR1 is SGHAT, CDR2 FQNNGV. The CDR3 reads CASRSDRDVYGYTF. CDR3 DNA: TGTGCCAGCAGATCGGACAGGGACGTCTATGGCTACACCTTC.